The source of this T cell receptor (beta chain) is a study of T cells expressing NK-cell markers. Study-level background: There were seven HCMV-seropositive donors and one seronegative donor among the eight sequenced.

After re-calling the 5' RACE reads, TCRdb lists one entry per CDR3 protein, DNA absent. Listed are over 350,000 distinct CDR3 sequences; about 10% falls within the top ten. On this clonotype: Its antigen is still unknown.

Germline V gene data show CDR1 as LGHDT and CDR2 as YNNKEL (reference sequence). The CDR3 is 15 residues long. Points from the study as a whole: Dominance of the CD3+CD56-NKG2C+ fraction by these clonotypes also held in a few donors. Dominant NKG2C+ clonotypes accounted for roughly 1.0-7.5% of CD8+ T cells in six or seven donors.

This TCR was sampled from a woman in her forties or fifties in good health. Sequencing was done on a sample of blood T cells: a sorted CD56 or NKG2C T cell subset, CD4+ or CD8+ T cells, or bulk PBMC T cells (not recorded which). The genes are TRBV3-1 and TRBJ2-2; TCRdb reports TRBD2, a call that lacks DNA to check it against. The CDR3 protein is CASSPSGRRTGELFF.